This TCR beta chain was captured in a study of OX40 agonist ivuxolimab in advanced cancers. Looking at the study overall: Having had anti-PD-1, anti-PD-L1 or anti-CTLA-4 therapy before was allowed, and 40% to 45% had some.

This CDR3 comprises 15 residues. Trimming cost V 3 bases and J 0 bases, with 9 bases left between them. The germline gives CDR1 LNHDA, CDR2 SQIVND (reference sequence). Study conclusions and caveats: Researchers report that CD8+ T cells had, on average, more expanded clones than CD4+. Among patients with partial responses at 0.1-3.0 mg/kg, clonal expansion was among the lowest. Clonal expansion from baseline to week 6 occurred in both CD4+ and CD8+ T cells.

Sequencing was performed with immunoSEQ multiplex PCR; in TCRdb, only in-frame clones are kept and a portion is missing. The repertoire holds some 38,000 clones, with 89% as singletons. To note about this clone: Its antigen is currently unknown.

The sequences come from CD4+ or CD8+ T cells sorted from blood, collected in a trial of the OX40 agonist ivuxolimab. The chain uses TRBV19 and TRBJ2-1; D remains ambiguous. The source is an adult with an advanced solid tumor such as melanoma, head and neck, liver or kidney cancer. CDR3 sequence: CASSIPYSSYNEQFF. The CDR3, as DNA: TGTGCCAGTAGTATTCCCTATAGCTCCTACAATGAGCAGTTCTTC.